A single sample gave rise to the 11 T cell receptor beta chains below, sequenced in a study of glioma-infiltrating T cells after dendritic cell vaccination. Clones were read by immunoSEQ multiplex PCR, and TCRdb kept only the in-frame ones, dropping some. Here the sample spans tens of thousands of clones, 70% to 90% being singletons. Source: blood, taken before dendritic cell vaccination. These receptors originate from a human donor with glioblastoma.

The J gene is TRBJ1-5, the V gene TRBV5-1; D uncertain. The CDR3 loop spans 15 amino acids. The V gene lost 0 bases and the J gene lost 2 bases, with 9 bases spanning the gap. Germline assignment: CDR1 SGHRS and CDR2 YFSETQ. CDR3 DNA sequence: TGCGCCAGCAGCTTGGGCCCTATGGGCAATCAGCCCCAGCATTTT. It encodes CASSLGPMGNQPQHF.

The chain carries TRBV27 and TRBJ2-4; D is perhaps TRBD2 (6 bases). The germline V gene encodes CDR1 MNHEY and CDR2 SMNVEV (reference sequence). The germline V and J ends were trimmed by 6 bases and 1 base, with 10 bases remaining between them. The CDR3 covers 14 residues. The CDR3 nucleotides are TGTGCCAGCAGCGGGGGTGGGGCCAAAAACATTCAGTACTTC. This translates into CASSGGGAKNIQYF.

The rearrangement links TRBV2 to TRBJ1-5; 8 bases map to TRBD1. The CDR3 is made up of 15 amino acids. CDR1 SNHLY and CDR2 FYNNEI come from the germline V gene. V dropped 6 bases and J dropped 1; count of bases not matched to a gene: 5. Here the CDR3 DNA reads TGTGCCAGCAGGGGTAACAGGGGGAGCAATCAGCCCCAGCATTTT. This sequence encodes CASRGNRGSNQPQHF.

The rearrangement joins TRBV19 to TRBJ1-5; D gene ambiguous. In germline, CDR1 is LNHDA, CDR2 SQIVND (reference sequence). Trimming shortened V by 6 bases and J by 4 bases, and 10 bases separated the two germline ends. There are 13 residues in the CDR3. In DNA, the CDR3 is TGTGCCAGTAGCCAAGGAGGGAATCAGCCCCAGCATTTT. Its protein is CASSQGGNQPQHF. Variable domain in full (rest from reference TRBV19 and TRBJ1-5): DGGITQSPKYLFRKEGQNVTLSCEQNLNHDAMYWYRQDPGQGLRLIYYSQIVNDFQKGDIAEGYSVSREKKESFPLTVTSAQKNPTAFYLCASSQGGNQPQHFGDGTRLSIL.

This chain uses TRBV11-3 with TRBJ2-7; TRBD1 matches 7 bases. CDR3 length: 15 residues. V shed 1 base and J 5 bases; nucleotides not matched to a gene: 8. Germline V CDR1 and CDR2: SGHNT, YENEEA. The CDR3 DNA sequence: TGTGCCAGCAGCTTAGTAGCAGGGGGATCCGACGAGCAGTACTTC. This encodes CASSLVAGGSDEQYF. Based on the CDR3 plus reference TRBV11-3 and TRBJ2-7, the full variable domain is EAGVVQSPRYKIIEKKQPVAFWCNPISGHNTLYWYLQNLGQGPELLIRYENEEAVDDSQLPKDRFSAERLKGVDSTLKIQPAELGDSAVYLCASSLVAGGSDEQYFGPGTRLTVT.

The chain links TRBV12-5 to TRBJ2-1; weak D call: TRBD1 (6 bases). Germline lookup yields CDR1 LGHNT and CDR2 FRNRAP. The CDR3 covers 15 residues. V was trimmed by 1 base and J by 10 bases, leaving 17 bases between them. CDR3 bases: TGTGCTAGTGGTTTGGCGATCCAGGGGACGAGGGAGCAGTTCTTC. Translated, it gives CASGLAIQGTREQFF.

The chain carries TRBV6-7 and TRBJ2-1; maybe TRBD2 (5 bases). TRBV6-7 is assigned to the ORF class and has an uncertain function. The CDR3 contains 12 residues. V was shortened by 6 bases and J by 10 bases, with 13 bases between the two germline ends. Here the CDR3 DNA reads TGTGCCAGCAGGAGACTATGCAGGGAGCAGTTCTTC. Encoded protein: CASRRLCREQFF.

The J gene is TRBJ2-2, the V gene TRBV5-1, with D perhaps TRBD1 (5 bases). Germline-derived CDR1 and CDR2 are SGHRS and YFSETQ. The CDR3 contains 14 residues. Trimming removed 4 bases from V and 0 bases from J, with 7 bases in between. The CDR3 coding sequence is TGCGCCAGCAGCATGACAGCGAACACCGGGGAGCTGTTTTTT. Translation: CASSMTANTGELFF.

The chain is built from TRBV5-6 and TRBJ1-3; 8 nucleotides line up with TRBD1. Germline CDR1 and CDR2: SGHDT and YYEEEE. CDR3 length: 14 residues. With 5 bases clipped from V and 5 bases from J, the junction kept 6 bases outside the gene matches. The CDR3 nucleotides are TGTGCCAGCAGTTCTGGACAGGGAAGAAACACCATATATTTT. Amino acid sequence: CASSSGQGRNTIYF.

The chain couples TRBV14 to TRBJ2-7; 8 nucleotides align to TRBD1. CDR3 length: 17 residues. Losses at the gene ends were 4 bases for V and 3 bases for J; bases not matched to a gene: 14. Germline V gene lookup returns CDR1 SGHDN and CDR2 FVKESK. The CDR3 sequence: CASSPMTGAGPYYEQYF. Written as DNA, the CDR3 is TGTGCCAGCAGCCCAATGACAGGGGCAGGACCATACTACGAGCAGTACTTC.

The rearrangement links TRBV5-5 to TRBJ2-2, with TRBD1 matching over 9 bases. CDR1 and CDR2 (germline): SGHKS, YYEKEE (reference sequence). V was pared by 4 bases and J by 7 bases, with 8 bases of the junction left unmatched. The CDR3 runs 15 residues. In DNA, the CDR3 is TGTGCCAGCAGCCCTCGACAGGGGGGTATCGGGGAGCTGTTTTTT. Translated: CASSPRQGGIGELFF.